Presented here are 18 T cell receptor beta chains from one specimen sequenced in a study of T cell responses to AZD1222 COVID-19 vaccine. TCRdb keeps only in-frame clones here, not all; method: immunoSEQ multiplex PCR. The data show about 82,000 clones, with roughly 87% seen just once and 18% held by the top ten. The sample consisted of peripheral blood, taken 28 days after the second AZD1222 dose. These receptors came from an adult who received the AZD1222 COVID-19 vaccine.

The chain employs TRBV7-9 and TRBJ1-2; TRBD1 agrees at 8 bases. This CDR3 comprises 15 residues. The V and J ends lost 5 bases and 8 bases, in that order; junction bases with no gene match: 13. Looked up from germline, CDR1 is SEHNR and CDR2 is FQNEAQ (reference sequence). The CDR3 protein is CASSGRTGNAGGYTF. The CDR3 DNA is TGTGCCAGCAGCGGCAGGACAGGGAACGCGGGCGGCTACACCTTC. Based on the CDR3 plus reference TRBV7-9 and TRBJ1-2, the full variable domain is DTGVSQNPRHKITKRGQNVTFRCDPISEHNRLYWYRQTLGQGPEFLTYFQNEAQLEKSRLLSDRFSAERPKGSFSTLEIQRTEQGDSAMYLCASSGRTGNAGGYTFGSGTRLTVV.

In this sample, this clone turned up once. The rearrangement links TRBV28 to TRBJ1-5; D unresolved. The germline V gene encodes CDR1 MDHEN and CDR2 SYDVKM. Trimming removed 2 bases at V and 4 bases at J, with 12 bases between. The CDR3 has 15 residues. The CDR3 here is CASSLIIGRNQPQHF. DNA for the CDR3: TGTGCCAGCAGTTTAATTATCGGTCGGAATCAGCCCCAGCATTTT.

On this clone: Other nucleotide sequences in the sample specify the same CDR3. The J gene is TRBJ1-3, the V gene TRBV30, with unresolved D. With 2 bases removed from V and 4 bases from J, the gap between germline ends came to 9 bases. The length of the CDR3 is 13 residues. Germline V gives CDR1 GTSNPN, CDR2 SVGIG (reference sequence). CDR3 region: CAWSLGSGNTIYF. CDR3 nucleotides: TGTGCCTGGAGTTTGGGATCCGGAAACACCATATATTTT. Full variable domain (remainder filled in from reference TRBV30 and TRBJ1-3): SQTIHQWPATLVQPVGSPLSLECTVEGTSNPNLYWYRQAAGRGLQLLFYSVGIGQISSEVPQNLSASRPQDRQFILSSKKLLLSDSGFYLCAWSLGSGNTIYFGEGSWLTVV.

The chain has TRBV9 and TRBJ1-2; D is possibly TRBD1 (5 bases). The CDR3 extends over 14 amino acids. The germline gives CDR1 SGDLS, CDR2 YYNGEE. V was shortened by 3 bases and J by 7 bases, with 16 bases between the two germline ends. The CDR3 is CASSETVYLGGYTF. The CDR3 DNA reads TGTGCCAGCAGCGAGACAGTCTACCTCGGTGGCTACACCTTC.

DNA for the CDR3: TGCGCCAGCAGCCGGGACGGTGAGAATGAGCAGTTCTTC. It specifies CASSRDGENEQFF. This chain links TRBV5-1 with TRBJ2-1; D may be TRBD1 or TRBD2 (5 bases each). The germline gives CDR1 SGHRS, CDR2 YFSETQ. The CDR3 runs to 13 residues. With 4 bases removed from V and 7 bases from J, the gap between germline ends came to 12 bases.

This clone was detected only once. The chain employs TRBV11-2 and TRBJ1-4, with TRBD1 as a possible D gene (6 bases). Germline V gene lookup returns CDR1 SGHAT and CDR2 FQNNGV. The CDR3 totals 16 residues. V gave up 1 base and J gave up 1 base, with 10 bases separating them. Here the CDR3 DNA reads TGTGCCAGCAGCTTAGCAGCCAGGGGAACTAATGAAAAACTGTTTTTT. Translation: CASSLAARGTNEKLFF.

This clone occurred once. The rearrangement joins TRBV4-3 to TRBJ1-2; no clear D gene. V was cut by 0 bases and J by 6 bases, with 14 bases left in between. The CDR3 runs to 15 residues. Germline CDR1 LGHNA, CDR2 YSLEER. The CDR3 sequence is CASSQDDGSVDGYTF. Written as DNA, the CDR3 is TGCGCCAGCAGCCAAGATGATGGGAGTGTTGATGGCTACACCTTC.

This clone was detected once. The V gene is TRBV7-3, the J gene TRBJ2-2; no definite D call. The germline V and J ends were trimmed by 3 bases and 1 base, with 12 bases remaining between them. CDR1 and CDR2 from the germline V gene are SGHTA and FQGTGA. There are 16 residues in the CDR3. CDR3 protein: CASSLGRARNTGELFF. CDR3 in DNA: TGTGCCAGCAGCTTGGGCCGGGCCCGGAACACCGGGGAGCTGTTTTTT.

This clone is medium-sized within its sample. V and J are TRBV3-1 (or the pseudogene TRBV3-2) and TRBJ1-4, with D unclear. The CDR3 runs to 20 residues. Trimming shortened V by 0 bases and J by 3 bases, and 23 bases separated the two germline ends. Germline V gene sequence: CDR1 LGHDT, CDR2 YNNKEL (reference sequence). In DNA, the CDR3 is TGTGCCAGCAGCCAAGATCGGTTCGGTTTCTCGGGTCCGGCTAATGAAAAACTGTTTTTT. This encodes CASSQDRFGFSGPANEKLFF.

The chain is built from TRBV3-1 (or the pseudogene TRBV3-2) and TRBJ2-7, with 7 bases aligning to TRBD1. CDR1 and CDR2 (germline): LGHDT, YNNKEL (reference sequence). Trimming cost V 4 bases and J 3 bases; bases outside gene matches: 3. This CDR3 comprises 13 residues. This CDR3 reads CASSPRQGYEQYF. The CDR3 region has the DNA TGTGCCAGCAGCCCTCGACAGGGCTACGAGCAGTACTTC.

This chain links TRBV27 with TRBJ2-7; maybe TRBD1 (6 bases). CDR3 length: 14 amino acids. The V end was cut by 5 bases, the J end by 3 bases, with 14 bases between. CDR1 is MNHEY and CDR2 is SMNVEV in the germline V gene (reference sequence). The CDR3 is CASSPRSGVYEQYF. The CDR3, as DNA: TGTGCCAGCAGTCCCCGGTCAGGGGTCTACGAGCAGTACTTC.

As DNA, the CDR3 is TGTGCCAGCAGTTCAGGCCCTTTCCGCGGTGGCTACACCTTC. Translating gives CASSSGPFRGGYTF. This rearrangement joins TRBV2 to TRBJ1-2; no clear D gene. This CDR3 is built from 14 residues. The V gene's germline CDR1 is SNHLY and CDR2 FYNNEI. With 5 bases removed from V and 7 bases from J, the gap between germline ends came to 17 bases.

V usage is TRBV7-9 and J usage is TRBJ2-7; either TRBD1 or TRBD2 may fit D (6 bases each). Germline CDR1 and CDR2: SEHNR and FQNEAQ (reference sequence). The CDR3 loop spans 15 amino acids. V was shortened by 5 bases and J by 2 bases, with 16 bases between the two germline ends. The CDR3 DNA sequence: TGTGCCAGCAGCCCCGCCGACAGGACTACCTACGAGCAGTACTTC. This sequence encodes CASSPADRTTYEQYF.

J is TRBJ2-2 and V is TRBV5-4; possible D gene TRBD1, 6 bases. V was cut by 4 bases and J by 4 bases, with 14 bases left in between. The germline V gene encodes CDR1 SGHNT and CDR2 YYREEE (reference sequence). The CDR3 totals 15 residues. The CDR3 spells CASSPSGQTTGELFF. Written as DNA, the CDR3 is TGTGCCAGCAGCCCTTCCGGACAGACCACCGGGGAGCTGTTTTTT.

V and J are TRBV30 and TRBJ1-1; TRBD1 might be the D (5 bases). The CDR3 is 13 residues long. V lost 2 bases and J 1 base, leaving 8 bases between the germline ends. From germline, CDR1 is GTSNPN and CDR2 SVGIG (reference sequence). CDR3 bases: TGTGCCTGGAGTACCGGGGGGAACACTGAAGCTTTCTTT. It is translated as CAWSTGGNTEAFF.

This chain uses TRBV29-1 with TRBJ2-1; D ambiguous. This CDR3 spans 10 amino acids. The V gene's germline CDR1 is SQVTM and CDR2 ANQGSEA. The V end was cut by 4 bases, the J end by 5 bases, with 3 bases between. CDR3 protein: CSVGNNEQFF. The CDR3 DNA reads TGCAGCGTTGGAAACAATGAGCAGTTCTTC.

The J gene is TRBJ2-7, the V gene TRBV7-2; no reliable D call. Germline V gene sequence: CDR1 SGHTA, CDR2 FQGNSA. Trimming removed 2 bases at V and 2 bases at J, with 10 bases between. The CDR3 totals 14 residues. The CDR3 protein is CASSLYARAYEQYF. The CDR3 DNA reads TGTGCCAGCAGCTTATACGCCAGAGCCTACGAGCAGTACTTC.

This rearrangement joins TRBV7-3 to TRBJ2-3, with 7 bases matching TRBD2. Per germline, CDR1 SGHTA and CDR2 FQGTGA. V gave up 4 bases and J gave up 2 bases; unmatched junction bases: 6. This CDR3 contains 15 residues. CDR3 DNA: TGTGCCAGCAGCTCCACAGCGGGGTTCACAGATACGCAGTATTTT. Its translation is CASSSTAGFTDTQYF. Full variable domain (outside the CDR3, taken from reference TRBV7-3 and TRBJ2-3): GAGVSQTPSNKVTEKGKYVELRCDPISGHTALYWYRQSLGQGPEFLIYFQGTGAADDSGLPNDRFFAVRPEGSVSTLKIQRTERGDSAVYLCASSSTAGFTDTQYFGPGTRLTVL.